One and the same sample provided the 5 T cell receptor beta chains below, sequenced in a study of CD8+ T cells in alopecia areata (dated by TCRdb to the late 2010s). Library method: the immunoSEQ multiplex PCR assay. RNA was extracted from all samples and reverse transcribed into cDNA, which served as template for TCR sequencing. TCRdb limited this immuneACCESS table to in-frame rearrangements with V and J called. A share of clones is missing; checked studies link under half to unresolved V genes, and the rest is unexplained. This sample is represented by roughly 130,000 clones; roughly 54% of them were singletons. The ten largest clones add up to 4.5% of the sample. The time point label on this specimen signifies: baseline before oral tofacitinib. Sequenced here: CD4+ T cells sorted from blood, sampled at week 0. The receptors derive from a human donor with alopecia areata.

This clone has just a few counts. CDR3 loop: CASSLGGGAQDTQYF. CDR3 nucleotide sequence: TGTGCCAGCAGCCTCGGTGGGGGGGCACAAGATACGCAGTATTTT. V usage is TRBV5-6 and J usage is TRBJ2-3, with D possibly being TRBD2 (7 bases). This CDR3 spans 15 amino acids. CDR1 and CDR2 (germline): SGHDT, YYEEEE. V shed 4 bases and J shed 5 bases, with 17 bases lying between them.

Note on this clone: A far larger clone is one base from this, pointing to a likely read error. The gene calls are TRBV5-6 and TRBJ2-6; perhaps TRBD1 as D (5 bases). Germline V gene lookup returns CDR1 SGHDT and CDR2 YYEEEE. This CDR3 has 15 residues. V was cut by 2 bases and J by 0 bases, with 6 bases left in between. The CDR3 sequence is CASSLDSSGANVLTF. CDR3 sequence (DNA): TGTGCCAGCAGCTTAGACAGCTCTGGGGCCAACGTCCTGACTTTC.

This clone was counted only a few times. The rearrangement uses TRBV27 and TRBJ2-7; tentatively, D is TRBD2 (6 bases). Trimming cost V 5 bases and J 1 base, with 18 bases left between them. The CDR3 has 16 amino acids. Germline V gene lookup returns CDR1 MNHEY and CDR2 SMNVEV (reference sequence). The CDR3 DNA is TGTGCCAGCAGTCTCCACTGGGGGGAATGGTCCTACGAGCAGTACTTC. Encoded protein: CASSLHWGEWSYEQYF.

This clone was recorded only once. The chain uses TRBV6-1 and TRBJ2-1, with D unclear. Germline CDR1 and CDR2: MNHNS and SASEGT. The CDR3 runs 11 residues. V shed 5 bases and J shed 4 bases, with 3 bases lying between them. CDR3 in DNA: TGTGCCAGCAGTATTTACAATGAGCAGTTCTTC. This codes for CASSIYNEQFF.

The rearrangement uses TRBV7-2 and TRBJ2-2; the match to TRBD2 covers 12 bases. Germline assignment: CDR1 SGHTA and CDR2 FQGNSA. CDR3 size: 16 residues. The ends lost 4 bases at V and 2 bases at J; junction bases unmatched: 2. The CDR3 loop is CASSSLAGGNTGELFF. The CDR3 nucleotides read TGTGCCAGCAGCTCACTAGCGGGGGGAAACACCGGGGAGCTGTTTTTT.